A single T cell receptor (beta chain) is shown here with its context. The record originates from a study of cytomegalovirus exposure and HLA in healthy donors. The CDR3 covers 12 residues. V was pared by 4 bases and J by 6 bases, with 3 bases of the junction left unmatched. In germline, CDR1 is SGHDT, CDR2 YYEEEE. This PCR relied on a set of 60 Vbeta primers and 13 Jbeta primers. Clones were sequenced by immunoSEQ multiplex PCR, and TCRdb holds only the in-frame ones, with some missing. The table shows 250,000 to 350,000 clones, with 72% occurring only once. V and J are TRBV5-6 and TRBJ2-7; TRBD1 agrees at 8 bases. Input material: PBMCs. This clonotype originated in a female donor in good health and CMV-seronegative. The CDR3 is CASSRDRGEQYF. CDR3 in DNA: TGTGCCAGCAGCCGCGACAGGGGCGAGCAGTACTTC.